This record looks at one T cell receptor beta chain sequence and its context. Its antigen is as yet unknown. This may come from a read error, since a much larger clone is one base off. There are 16 residues in the CDR3. Trimming removed 6 bases at V and 0 bases at J, with 15 bases between. Germline CDR1 MNHNY, CDR2 SVGAGI (reference sequence). Time point denoted: healthy volunteer bleed at 6 weeks. The starting material, unfractionated whole blood, was used for total RNA extraction. This record belongs to a study of human T cells and chemical hapten exposure. Turning to the study itself: Yields of TCR per sample differed, chiefly owing to small differences in pooled library volume. Overall study findings and caveats: The number of TCRs over 1 in 1000 frequency stayed unchanged after DPC.

The study's library attached unique molecular identifiers to single cDNA molecules. In the source study's methods: Per sample, the median was around 100,000 TCRs, with values from roughly 23,000 to 640,000. TCRdb analysed the RACE reads with MiXCR anew, one entry per CDR3 protein. The V and J calls were determined by TCRdb, not by the authors. The sample yields 60,000 to 90,000 distinct CDR3 sequences, roughly 7.9% seen once. This clonotype was obtained from a female donor in good health. Some clones in this sample may be carry-over from other donors' samples. The sample was whole blood. This chain links TRBV6-6 with TRBJ1-5; D call uncertain. CDR3 residues: CASSLISGYSNQPQHF. CDR3 in DNA: TGTGCCAGCAGCTTGATCAGCGGGTATAGCAATCAGCCCCAGCATTTT.